This T cell receptor (beta chain) was sequenced in a study of blood T cell repertoires in COVID-19. Sequencing used immunoSEQ multiplex PCR; TCRdb keeps in-frame clones, though not all of them. The profile shows about 180,000 clones, about nine tenths of them singletons. The CDR3 totals 17 residues. J lost 8 bases, V lost 7 bases, and 15 bases had no gene match. CDR1 is LNHDA and CDR2 is SQIVND in the germline V gene (reference sequence). The TCR originated in a woman aged 18-35 years who had recovered from COVID-19. Sequencing used PBMCs or T cells enriched from blood (not recorded which). This chain uses TRBV19 with TRBJ2-1, with 12 bases lining up with TRBD2. The CDR3 bases are TGTGCCAGTACCCGGACAACGTCGACTAGCGGGAGTGATGAGCAGTTCTTC. Translating gives CASTRTTSTSGSDEQFF.